This entry features one TCR beta chain sequence. This entry belongs to a study of blood T cell repertoires in COVID-19. Germline V lookup: CDR1 MDHEN, CDR2 SYDVKM. V gave up 3 bases and J gave up 2 bases, with 11 bases separating them. The CDR3 covers 15 residues. Produced via immunoSEQ multiplex PCR; TCRdb's table is partial and in-frame only. The data hold approximately 170,000 clones, with approximately 86% observed a single time. Sequencing used peripheral blood. This TCR was sampled from a man between 65 and 85 years old with acute or convalescent COVID-19. This chain uses TRBV28 with TRBJ1-3, with a tentative D call TRBD1 (5 bases). The CDR3 bases are TGTGCCAGCAGTTTTTCTCAGGGCACTGGAAACACCATATATTTT. It encodes CASSFSQGTGNTIYF.